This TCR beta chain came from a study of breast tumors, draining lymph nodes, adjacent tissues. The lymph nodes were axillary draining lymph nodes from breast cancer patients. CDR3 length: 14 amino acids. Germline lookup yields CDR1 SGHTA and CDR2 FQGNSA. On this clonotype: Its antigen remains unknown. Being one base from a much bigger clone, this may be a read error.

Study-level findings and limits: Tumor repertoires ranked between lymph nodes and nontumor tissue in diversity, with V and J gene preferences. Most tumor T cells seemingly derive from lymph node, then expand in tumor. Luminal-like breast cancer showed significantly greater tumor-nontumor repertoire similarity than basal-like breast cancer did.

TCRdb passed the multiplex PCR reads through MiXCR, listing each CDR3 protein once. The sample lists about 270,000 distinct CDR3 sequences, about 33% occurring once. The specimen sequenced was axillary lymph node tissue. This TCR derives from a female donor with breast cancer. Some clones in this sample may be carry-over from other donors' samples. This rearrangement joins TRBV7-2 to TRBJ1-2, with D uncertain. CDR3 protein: CASSLAVKSYDYTF. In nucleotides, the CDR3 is TGTGCCAGCAGCTTAGCGGTTAAGAGCTATGACTACACCTTC.